A single sample gave rise to the 32 T cell receptor beta chains below, sequenced in a study of blood T cell repertoires in COVID-19. The method was immunoSEQ multiplex PCR; TCRdb's version includes in-frame clones alone and lacks a portion of them. Among tens of thousands of clones listed, 75% to 90% were seen once. Sequenced input: peripheral blood. The origin of the receptors is a woman in her seventies with acute or convalescent COVID-19.

The chain joins TRBV4-1 to TRBJ1-2, with D perhaps TRBD1 (6 bases). Germline V lookup: CDR1 MGHRA, CDR2 YSYEKL. The CDR3 is 14 residues long. V was clipped by 1 base and J by 5 bases, with 11 bases between them. This CDR3 reads CASSQVGTFYGYTF. The CDR3 bases are TGCGCCAGCAGCCAAGTCGGGACATTTTATGGCTACACCTTC.

This clone was picked up one time. Here the CDR3 DNA reads TGTGCCAGCAGCCGTTACAGGGATCTGGTTAGAACTTTCTTT. Residues: CASSRYRDLVRTFF. This chain joins TRBV27 and TRBJ1-1; the D gene is possibly TRBD1 (6 bases). The CDR3 has 14 residues. The germline CDR1 and CDR2 sequences are MNHEY and SMNVEV (reference sequence). The ends were cut back, 6 bases at V and 12 bases at J, with 23 bases in the middle.

The chain uses TRBV5-1 and TRBJ2-1; 8 bases agree with TRBD2. Germline V gene sequence: CDR1 SGHRS, CDR2 YFSETQ. The CDR3 loop spans 15 amino acids. V shed 4 bases, J shed 3 bases, and the junction held 6 bases outside the gene matches. The CDR3 DNA reads as TGCGCCAGCAGCCCTGTAGCGGGACACTACAATGAGCAGTTCTTC. It yields the protein CASSPVAGHYNEQFF. Filled out from reference TRBV5-1 and TRBJ2-1, the complete variable domain reads KAGVTQTPRYLIKTRGQQVTLSCSPISGHRSVSWYQQTPGQGLQFLFEYFSETQRNKGNFPGRFSGRQFSNSRSEMNVSTLELGDSALYLCASSPVAGHYNEQFFGPGTRLTVL.

The chain links TRBV27 to TRBJ1-5; 9 bases line up with TRBD1. The CDR3 runs 14 residues. Germline V gene sequence: CDR1 MNHEY, CDR2 SMNVEV (reference sequence). V trimming: 6 bases; J trimming: 4 bases; junction bases outside the gene matches: 4. The CDR3 nucleotides read TGTGCCAGCAGACTGACAGGGGGAAATCAGCCCCAGCATTTT. Its translation: CASRLTGGNQPQHF.

The J gene is TRBJ2-7, the V gene TRBV10-2; 7 positions agree with TRBD2. Germline lookup yields CDR1 WSHSY and CDR2 SAAADI. The trim removed 6 bases at V and 2 bases at J, leaving 7 bases unmatched. This CDR3 is 14 amino acids long. The CDR3 DNA reads as TGCGCCAGCAGGGAGGGCGGGGGAACCTACGAGCAGTACTTC. Translating gives CASREGGGTYEQYF.

The genes are TRBV18 and TRBJ2-3; D may be TRBD2 (5 bases). This CDR3 is built from 14 residues. V was trimmed by 1 base and J by 1 base, leaving 6 bases between them. Germline V gene lookup returns CDR1 KGHSH and CDR2 LQKENI. This CDR3 is CASSPLGGTDTQYF. As DNA, the CDR3 is TGTGCCAGCTCACCACTGGGAGGCACAGATACGCAGTATTTT.

V gene TRBV6-6 combines with J gene TRBJ1-5; possible D gene TRBD1, 6 bases. Trimming pared 5 bases from V and 5 bases from J, leaving 19 bases between. The CDR3 totals 16 residues. Per germline, CDR1 MNHNY and CDR2 SVGAGI (reference sequence). Here the CDR3 DNA reads TGTGCCAGCAGTAATCGGGAGGGGGTTTCTCATCAGCCCCAGCATTTT. Its translation: CASSNREGVSHQPQHF.

V usage is TRBV11-2 and J usage is TRBJ1-3, with TRBD1 matching 11 bases. The CDR3 totals 15 residues. Germline V gene data show CDR1 as SGHAT and CDR2 as FQNNGV. J lost 4 bases, V lost 4 bases, and 3 bases had no gene match. The CDR3 protein is CASSSDRGRGNTIYF. As DNA, the CDR3 is TGTGCCAGCAGCTCGGACAGGGGGCGCGGAAACACCATATATTTT.

V is TRBV28 and J is TRBJ2-1, with TRBD2 matching 11 bases. V shed 5 bases, J shed 4 bases, and the junction held 7 bases outside the gene matches. The CDR3 runs to 16 residues. Germline CDR1 MDHEN, CDR2 SYDVKM. The DNA of the CDR3 is TGTGCCAGCAGTGCCCCTAGCGGGGGGAGATACAATGAGCAGTTCTTC. Its translation: CASSAPSGGRYNEQFF. Full variable domain (outside the CDR3, taken from reference TRBV28 and TRBJ2-1): DVKVTQSSRYLVKRTGEKVFLECVQDMDHENMFWYRQDPGLGLRLIYFSYDVKMKEKGDIPEGYSVSREKKERFSLILESASTNQTSMYLCASSAPSGGRYNEQFFGPGTRLTVL.

V gene TRBV6-1 combines with J gene TRBJ2-1; tentative D call: TRBD2 (5 bases). This CDR3 is 15 amino acids long. Germline CDR1 is MNHNS and CDR2 is SASEGT. With 1 base removed from V and 9 bases from J, the gap between germline ends came to 16 bases. The CDR3 DNA sequence: TGTGCCAGCAGTGAAGGACCGGAGGCGATCTTTGAGCAGTTCTTC. Translation gives CASSEGPEAIFEQFF.

The gene calls are TRBV9 and TRBJ2-5, with D uncertain. The V gene lost 0 bases and the J gene lost 2 bases, with 5 bases spanning the gap. This CDR3 comprises 13 residues. Germline assignment: CDR1 SGDLS and CDR2 YYNGEE. DNA of the CDR3: TGTGCCAGCAGCGTAGTCGGTCAAGAGACCCAGTACTTC. Translated, it gives CASSVVGQETQYF.

The rearrangement links TRBV6-5 to TRBJ2-1; 14 bases agree with TRBD2. The V and J ends lost 8 bases and 7 bases, in that order; junction bases with no gene match: 1. Germline CDR1 is MNHEY and CDR2 is SVGAGI. This CDR3 is built from 13 residues. The CDR3, as DNA: TGTGCCAGCCGACTAGCGGGGGGGAATGAGCAGTTCTTC. Translating it yields CASRLAGGNEQFF.

This chain uses TRBV28 with TRBJ1-5, with a weak D call TRBD1 (5 bases). The CDR3 runs 15 residues. Trimming removed 5 bases from V and 4 bases from J, with 15 bases in between. The V gene's germline CDR1 is MDHEN and CDR2 SYDVKM. CDR3 loop: CASSPGMGGNQPQHF. Written as DNA, the CDR3 is TGTGCCAGCAGTCCGGGCATGGGGGGGAATCAGCCCCAGCATTTT.

This clone occurred once. This chain joins TRBV30 and TRBJ2-5; 9 positions match TRBD1. Trimming at V came to 4 bases and at J to 5 bases, leaving 14 bases not matched to a gene. Germline V CDR1 and CDR2: GTSNPN, SVGIG (reference sequence). The CDR3 runs 16 residues. CDR3 nucleotides: TGTGCCTGGACTATGTTACAGGGGGCGCTGGGCGAGACCCAGTACTTC. It is translated as CAWTMLQGALGETQYF.

The V call is TRBV6-6, the J call TRBJ2-6; 15 nucleotides line up with TRBD2. The length of the CDR3 is 18 residues. CDR1 is MNHNY, CDR2 SVGAGI, per germline (reference sequence). J was trimmed by 6 bases and V by 6 bases; bases with no gene match: 9. CDR3 region: CASSRQGLAGGKANVLTF. CDR3 coding DNA: TGTGCCAGCAGCCGACAGGGACTAGCGGGGGGAAAGGCCAACGTCCTGACTTTC.

This rearrangement joins TRBV23-1 to TRBJ2-6; D perhaps matches TRBD1 (5 bases). TRBV23-1 is an ORF for which the function is uncertain. This CDR3 has 18 residues. Deletions cut 0 bases from V and 0 bases from J, with 12 bases between. CDR3 in DNA: TGCGCCAGCAGTCAATCGATGGGAAGGGGCTCTGGGGCCAACGTCCTGACTTTC. Protein sequence: CASSQSMGRGSGANVLTF.

The CDR3 region is CASSFLAGLYNEQFF. The CDR3 bases are TGTGCCAGCAGCTTCCTAGCGGGGTTGTACAATGAGCAGTTCTTC. V gene TRBV5-5 combines with J gene TRBJ2-1, with 9 nucleotides matching TRBD2. V lost 2 bases to trimming and J lost 4 bases; unmatched junction nucleotides: 4. Germline CDR1 SGHKS, CDR2 YYEKEE (reference sequence). The CDR3 covers 15 residues. The full variable domain, rest sourced from reference TRBV5-5 and TRBJ2-1, is DAGVTQSPTHLIKTRGQQVTLRCSPISGHKSVSWYQQVLGQGPQFIFQYYEKEERGRGNFPDRFSARQFPNYSSELNVNALLLGDSALYLCASSFLAGLYNEQFFGPGTRLTVL.

This chain links TRBV5-1 with TRBJ1-4; 9 bases match TRBD1. The CDR3 runs to 18 residues. V was clipped by 3 bases and J by 4 bases; unmatched bases: 13. CDR1 and CDR2 from the germline V gene are SGHRS and YFSETQ. CDR3 amino acids: CASSSRVGQGGGNEKLFF. In nucleotides, the CDR3 is TGCGCCAGCAGCTCCCGAGTGGGACAGGGAGGCGGTAATGAAAAACTGTTTTTT.

Only a few counts were recorded for this clone. The V gene is TRBV7-2, the J gene TRBJ1-6; 10 bases line up with TRBD1. Looked up from germline, CDR1 is SGHTA and CDR2 is FQGNSA. The CDR3 extends over 16 amino acids. Germline trimming cut 1 base from V and 7 bases from J; bases unmatched to any gene: 4. CDR3 nucleotides: TGTGCCAGCAGCTTAGTTTGGGGACAGGGGAATTCACCCCTCCACTTT. Amino acids: CASSLVWGQGNSPLHF.

The V call is TRBV7-6, the J call TRBJ2-3; TRBD2 matches 11 bases. The V and J ends lost 1 base and 2 bases, in that order; junction bases with no gene match: 8. The CDR3 sequence is 18 residues long. The germline V gene encodes CDR1 SGHVS and CDR2 FNYEAQ. The CDR3 region is CASSLVGPSGGHTDTQYF. As DNA, the CDR3 is TGTGCCAGCAGCTTAGTCGGTCCTAGCGGGGGGCACACAGATACGCAGTATTTT.

The chain joins TRBV2 to TRBJ1-3; D is ambiguous. Trimming stripped 9 bases from V and 1 base from J, with 10 bases between. Germline V lookup: CDR1 SNHLY, CDR2 FYNNEI. This CDR3 region has 13 residues. CDR3 nucleotide sequence: TGTGCCAGTACCGGGATTTCTGGAAACACCATATATTTT. Amino acids: CASTGISGNTIYF.

The V and J genes are TRBV7-9 and TRBJ2-2, with D possibly TRBD1 on 5 matching bases. Germline loops: CDR1 SEHNR, CDR2 FQNEAQ (reference sequence). V shed 3 bases and J shed 5 bases, with 13 bases lying between them. The length of the CDR3 is 15 residues. The chain's CDR3 is CASSFWQGGTGELFF. The CDR3 coding sequence is TGTGCCAGCAGCTTCTGGCAGGGCGGTACCGGGGAGCTGTTTTTT.

The chain links TRBV30 to TRBJ1-3, with 9 nucleotides matching TRBD1. Germline CDR1 reads GTSNPN; CDR2 reads SVGIG (reference sequence). The CDR3 totals 14 residues. Unmatched junction bases numbered 4, after V lost 3 bases and J lost 4 bases. For the CDR3, the DNA is TGTGCCTGGAGCAGGACAGGGGTAGGAAACACCATATATTTT. Its protein is CAWSRTGVGNTIYF.

This clone has a single count. The chain joins TRBV18 to TRBJ1-5; the D is unclear. Germline CDR1 is KGHSH and CDR2 is LQKENI. Trimming removed 4 bases at V and 4 bases at J, with 5 bases between. CDR3 length equals 12 residues. The CDR3 DNA reads as TGTGCCAGCTCACGCGCAAATCAGCCCCAGCATTTT. Its protein product is CASSRANQPQHF.

The V gene is TRBV28, the J gene TRBJ1-6; 8 nucleotides agree with TRBD1. Germline lookup yields CDR1 MDHEN and CDR2 SYDVKM. The CDR3 has 15 residues. Unmatched junction bases numbered 1, after V lost 2 bases and J lost 4 bases. CDR3 region: CASSLDRGYNSPLHF. CDR3 sequence (DNA): TGTGCCAGCAGTTTAGACAGGGGATATAATTCACCCCTCCACTTT.

The chain links TRBV5-4 to TRBJ1-2, with a possible D match to TRBD1 (5 bases). The CDR3 sequence is 14 residues long. V was trimmed by 2 bases and J by 1 base, leaving 9 bases between them. Germline CDR1 is SGHNT and CDR2 is YYREEE (reference sequence). The CDR3 reads CASSFGGFNYGYTF. The CDR3 region has the DNA TGTGCCAGCAGCTTCGGGGGGTTTAACTATGGCTACACCTTC.

The chain recombines TRBV7-9 with TRBJ2-1, with a tentative D call TRBD2 (6 bases). Trimming pared 10 bases from V and 5 bases from J, leaving 12 bases between. Germline V gene sequence: CDR1 SEHNR, CDR2 FQNEAQ (reference sequence). CDR3 size: 12 residues. CDR3 DNA sequence: TGTGCCACCCGGAGGGATCACAATGAGCAGTTCTTC. This encodes CATRRDHNEQFF.

The CDR3 is CAWGNYSGSGYF. The CDR3 coding sequence is TGTGCCTGGGGGAACTATAGCGGGAGTGGGTATTTT. This sequence joins TRBV30 and TRBJ2-3; 9 nucleotides align to TRBD2. The J segment lost 14 bases and the V segment lost 5 bases, leaving 11 bases of the junction unmatched. The CDR3 is 12 residues long. Germline-derived CDR1 and CDR2 are GTSNPN and SVGIG (reference sequence).

This clone appeared a single time. The CDR3 protein is CASSSLQGQGVRETQYF. The CDR3 region has the DNA TGCGCCAGCAGCTCGTTACAGGGACAGGGTGTGCGGGAGACCCAGTACTTC. The chain uses TRBV5-1 and TRBJ2-5; 9 bases fit TRBD1. The V gene's germline CDR1 is SGHRS and CDR2 YFSETQ. V lost 3 bases and J lost 5; bases outside the gene matches: 14. The CDR3 is made up of 17 amino acids.

The J gene is TRBJ2-4, the V gene TRBV28, with 8 bases identical to TRBD2. This CDR3 comprises 16 residues. Germline CDR1 MDHEN, CDR2 SYDVKM. Germline trimming cut 8 bases from V and 2 bases from J; bases unmatched to any gene: 11. In DNA, the CDR3 is TGTGCCAGCTACCCGGGGGGGCCGCTAACCAAAAACATTCAGTACTTC. It is translated as CASYPGGPLTKNIQYF.

This chain connects TRBV5-1 to TRBJ1-3; 8 nucleotides match TRBD1. Germline V gene lookup returns CDR1 SGHRS and CDR2 YFSETQ. The CDR3 length is 16 residues. V lost 4 bases and J lost 0; bases outside the gene matches: 6. The CDR3 is CASSTDRASSGNTIYF. In DNA, the CDR3 is TGCGCCAGCAGCACGGACAGGGCGAGCTCTGGAAACACCATATATTTT.

V is TRBV2 and J is TRBJ2-5; TRBD2 matches 10 bases. The CDR3 length is 15 residues. CDR1 and CDR2 (germline): SNHLY, FYNNEI. J lost 5 bases, V lost 3 bases, and 6 bases had no gene match. Here the CDR3 reads CASSDERLAGETQYF. The CDR3 coding sequence is TGTGCCAGCAGTGATGAACGACTAGCGGGCGAGACCCAGTACTTC.